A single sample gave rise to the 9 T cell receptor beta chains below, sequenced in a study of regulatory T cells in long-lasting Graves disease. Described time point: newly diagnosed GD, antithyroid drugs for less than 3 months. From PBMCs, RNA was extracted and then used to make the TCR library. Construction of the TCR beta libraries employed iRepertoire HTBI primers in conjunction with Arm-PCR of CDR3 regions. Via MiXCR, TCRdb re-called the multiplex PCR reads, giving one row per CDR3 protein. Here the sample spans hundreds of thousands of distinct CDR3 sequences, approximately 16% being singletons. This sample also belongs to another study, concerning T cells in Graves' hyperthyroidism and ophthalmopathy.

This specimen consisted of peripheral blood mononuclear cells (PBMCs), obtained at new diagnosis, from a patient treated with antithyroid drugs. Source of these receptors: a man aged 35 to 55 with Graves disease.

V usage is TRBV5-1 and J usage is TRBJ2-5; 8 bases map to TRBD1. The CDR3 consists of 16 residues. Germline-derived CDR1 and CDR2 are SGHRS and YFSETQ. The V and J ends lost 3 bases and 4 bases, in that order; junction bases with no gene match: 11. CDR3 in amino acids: CASSYDRGEGRETQYF. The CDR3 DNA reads TGCGCCAGCAGCTACGACAGGGGCGAGGGTCGAGAGACCCAGTACTTC. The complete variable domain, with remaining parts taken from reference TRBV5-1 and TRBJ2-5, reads KAGVTQTPRYLIKTRGQQVTLSCSPISGHRSVSWYQQTPGQGLQFLFEYFSETQRNKGNFPGRFSGRQFSNSRSEMNVSTLELGDSALYLCASSYDRGEGRETQYFGPGTRLLVL.

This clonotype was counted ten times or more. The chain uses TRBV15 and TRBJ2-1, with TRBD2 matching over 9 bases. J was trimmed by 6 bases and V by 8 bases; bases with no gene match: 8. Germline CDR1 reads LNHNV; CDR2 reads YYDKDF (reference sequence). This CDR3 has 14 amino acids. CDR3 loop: CATSRTSVANEQFF. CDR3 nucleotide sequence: TGTGCCACCTCGCGGACTAGCGTTGCCAATGAGCAGTTCTTC.

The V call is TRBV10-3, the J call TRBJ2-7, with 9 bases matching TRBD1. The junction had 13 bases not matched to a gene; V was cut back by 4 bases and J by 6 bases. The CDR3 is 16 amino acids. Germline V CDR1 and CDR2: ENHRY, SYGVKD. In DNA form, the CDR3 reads TGTGCCATCAGTGCGCAAACAGGGGGCGCTTCTAGCGAGCAGTACTTC. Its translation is CAISAQTGGASSEQYF.

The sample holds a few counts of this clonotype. Here the CDR3 DNA reads TGCGCCAGCAGCCAACCTAAGTCCCCGACGGGGGAGACCCAGTACTTC. Translated, it gives CASSQPKSPTGETQYF. The genes are TRBV5-1 and TRBJ2-5, with a possible D match to TRBD2 (5 bases). V dropped 4 bases and J dropped 5 bases, with 21 bases sitting between them. The CDR3 sequence is 16 residues long. Germline CDR1 is SGHRS and CDR2 is YFSETQ. Drawing the rest from reference TRBV5-1 and TRBJ2-5, the complete variable domain is KAGVTQTPRYLIKTRGQQVTLSCSPISGHRSVSWYQQTPGQGLQFLFEYFSETQRNKGNFPGRFSGRQFSNSRSEMNVSTLELGDSALYLCASSQPKSPTGETQYFGPGTRLLVL.

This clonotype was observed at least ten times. Here the CDR3 reads CAWSAGLGNQPQHF. The CDR3 bases are TGTGCCTGGAGTGCGGGGCTAGGTAATCAGCCCCAGCATTTT. The chain recombines TRBV30 with TRBJ1-5; possible D gene TRBD1, 5 bases. The ends were cut back, 1 base at V and 4 bases at J, with 11 bases in the middle. This CDR3 has 14 amino acids. The germline CDR1 and CDR2 sequences are GTSNPN and SVGIG (reference sequence).

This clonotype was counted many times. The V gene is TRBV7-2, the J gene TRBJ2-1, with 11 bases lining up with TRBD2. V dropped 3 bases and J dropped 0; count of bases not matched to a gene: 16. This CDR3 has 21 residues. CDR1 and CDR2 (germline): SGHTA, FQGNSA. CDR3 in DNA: TGTGCCAGCAGCTTCCCCCAACTAGCGGGGGATCCAAGGAGCTCCTACAATGAGCAGTTCTTC. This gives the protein CASSFPQLAGDPRSSYNEQFF. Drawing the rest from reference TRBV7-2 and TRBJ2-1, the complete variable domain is GAGVSQSPSNKVTEKGKDVELRCDPISGHTALYWYRQSLGQGLEFLIYFQGNSAPDKSGLPSDRFSAERTGGSVSTLTIQRTQQEDSAVYLCASSFPQLAGDPRSSYNEQFFGPGTRLTVL.

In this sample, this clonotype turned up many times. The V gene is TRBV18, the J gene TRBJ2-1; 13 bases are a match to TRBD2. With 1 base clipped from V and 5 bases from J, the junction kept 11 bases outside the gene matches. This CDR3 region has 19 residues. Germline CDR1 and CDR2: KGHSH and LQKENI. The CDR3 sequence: CASSPRRLAGGPPDNEQFF. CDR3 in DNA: TGTGCCAGCTCACCACGGAGACTAGCGGGGGGTCCTCCCGACAATGAGCAGTTCTTC.

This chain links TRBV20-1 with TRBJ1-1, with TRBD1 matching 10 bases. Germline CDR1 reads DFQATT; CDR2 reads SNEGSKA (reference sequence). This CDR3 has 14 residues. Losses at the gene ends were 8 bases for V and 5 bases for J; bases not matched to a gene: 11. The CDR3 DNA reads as TGCAGTCACACCCGGACAGGGGGAAAGACTGAAGCTTTCTTT. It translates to CSHTRTGGKTEAFF.

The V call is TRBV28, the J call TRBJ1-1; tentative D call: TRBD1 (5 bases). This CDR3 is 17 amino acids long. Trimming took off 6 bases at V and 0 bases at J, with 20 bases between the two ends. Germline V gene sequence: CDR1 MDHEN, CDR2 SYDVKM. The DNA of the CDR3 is TGTGCCAGCAGGGCGCCAGGGTGGCAGCCCTTGAACACTGAAGCTTTCTTT. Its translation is CASRAPGWQPLNTEAFF.